These T cell receptor beta chains were read from a single sample in a study of regulatory T cells in long-lasting Graves disease. From the multiplex PCR reads, TCRdb called clonotypes with MiXCR, one entry per CDR3 protein. The data show 350,000 to 450,000 distinct CDR3 sequences, more than 20% seen once. The material was peripheral blood mononuclear cells (PBMCs), obtained when the disease was refractory, from a patient treated with antithyroid drugs. These receptors were collected from a woman aged 40-49 years with Graves disease. The CDR3 runs from the conserved cysteine through the conserved F or W. D genes are given only for firm matches. Size is omitted from some rows. Given values are once, few, many or a class for expanded clones.

d_gene | abundance | j_gene | v_gene | CDR3aa | CDR3nt
. | few | TRBJ2-5 | TRBV11-2 | CASSLGRVYQETQYF | TGTGCCAGCAGCTTAGGACGGGTTTACCAAGAGACCCAGTACTTC
. | many | TRBJ2-5 | TRBV7-8 | CASNPNTGLAETQYF | TGTGCCAGCAACCCAAATACAGGGCTAGCGGAGACCCAGTACTTC
. | many | TRBJ1-2 | TRBV28 | CASSIPGRTAYGYTF | TGTGCCAGCAGTATCCCCGGACGGACAGCTTATGGCTACACCTTC
. | . | TRBJ1-1 | TRBV2 | CASTTLLPGRTNTEAFF | TGTGCCAGCACCACCCTTCTTCCGGGACGGACGAACACTGAAGCTTTCTTT
. | many | TRBJ2-7 | TRBV7-2 | CASSPVSTYEQYF | TGTGCCAGCAGCCCCGTGAGCACCTACGAGCAGTACTTC
. | . | TRBJ1-1 | TRBV29-1 | CSVATGREAFF | TGCAGCGTTGCAACAGGGAGGGAAGCTTTCTTT
TRBD1 | . | TRBJ2-2 | TRBV19 | CASGTDTGELFF | TGTGCCAGCGGGACAGATACCGGGGAGCTGTTTTTT
. | many | TRBJ2-5 | TRBV7-8 | CASSAGTSETQYF | TGTGCCAGCAGCGCCGGGACTTCCGAGACCCAGTACTTC
. | . | TRBJ2-7 | TRBV7-8 | CASSESPGRSYEQYF | TGTGCCAGCAGCGAAAGCCCGGGACGTTCCTACGAGCAGTACTTC
. | . | TRBJ2-1 | TRBV5-1 | CASLGKAREQFF | TGCGCCAGCCTAGGTAAGGCCCGGGAGCAGTTCTTC
. | . | TRBJ1-5 | TRBV13 | CASSLSHGAYYGNQPQHF | TGTGCCAGCAGCTTAAGTCACGGGGCCTACTATGGCAATCAGCCCCAGCATTTT
TRBD2 | many | TRBJ2-2 | TRBV28 | CASSNTSGYHGELFF | TGTGCCAGCAGTAATACTAGCGGTTACCACGGGGAGCTGTTTTTT
. | . | TRBJ2-3 | TRBV12-3/TRBV12-4 | CASTPNWGEADTDTQYF | TGTGCCAGCACCCCTAACTGGGGGGAGGCAGACACAGATACGCAGTATTTT
TRBD1 | many | TRBJ1-2 | TRBV29-1 | CSVRAYRGGYTF | TGCAGCGTCAGAGCCTACAGGGGCGGCTACACCTTC
. | . | TRBJ2-7 | TRBV29-1 | CSVEDRKNSYEQYF | TGCAGCGTTGAAGATCGTAAAAATTCCTACGAGCAGTACTTC
. | many | TRBJ1-2 | TRBV20-1 | CSASSYGYTF | TGCAGTGCTTCCTCATATGGCTACACCTTC
TRBD1 | . | TRBJ1-1 | TRBV5-1 | CASSLYRGLSEAFF | TGCGCCAGCAGCCTCTACAGGGGGCTCTCTGAAGCTTTCTTT
TRBD1 | many | TRBJ1-2 | TRBV28 | CASSLGQGAHGYTF | TGTGCCAGCAGTTTAGGGCAGGGGGCTCATGGCTACACCTTC
TRBD2 | many | TRBJ2-7 | TRBV6-1 | CASGLAVYEQYF | TGTGCCAGCGGACTAGCGGTTTACGAGCAGTACTTC
. | many | TRBJ1-5 | TRBV2 | CASRESDRYQPQHF | TGTGCCAGCAGAGAATCGGACAGATATCAGCCCCAGCATTTT
TRBD1 | few | TRBJ1-5 | TRBV20-1 | CKEDGGQGGQPQHF | TGCAAAGAAGACGGGGGACAGGGCGGTCAGCCCCAGCATTTT
TRBD2 | many | TRBJ2-5 | TRBV12-3/TRBV12-4 | CASNLGGKETQYF | TGTGCCAGCAACTTGGGGGGGAAAGAGACCCAGTACTTC
. | few | TRBJ1-2 | TRBV4-1 | CASSQGWGQDYGYTF | TGCGCCAGCAGCCAAGGTTGGGGACAAGACTATGGCTACACCTTC
. | many | TRBJ2-5 | TRBV20-1 | CSARVEDASTGYQETQYF | TGCAGTGCTAGAGTGGAGGATGCGTCTACGGGGTACCAAGAGACCCAGTACTTC